The T cell receptor beta chain under discussion was sequenced for a study of T cells in Graves' hyperthyroidism and ophthalmopathy. Source material for PBMCs was over 8 ml fresh peripheral blood. Researchers took RNA transcripts and amplified the TCR beta CDR3 regions from them. The HTBI set primed first-round TCR CDR3 RT-PCR. One entry per CDR3 protein results from TCRdb running MiXCR on the multiplex PCR reads. The table includes 500,000 to 600,000 distinct CDR3 sequences, approximately 20% detected once. In its sample, this clonotype was seen a few times. Its antigen remains unknown. V lost 7 bases and J lost 2, with 14 bases in between. The CDR3 length is 14 residues. Germline CDR1 is LNHDA and CDR2 is SQIVND (reference sequence). Study-wide results and caveats: In simple terms, a model built on 13 V-J features told ophthalmopathy apart from stable hyperthyroidism. In blood, most of the thyroid clonotypes expanded above 0.001 were also present.

The sample taken for sequencing was blood. V is TRBV19 and J is TRBJ1-2, with D unclear. This clonotype was sampled from a man aged 40-49 years with Graves' ophthalmopathy. For the CDR3, the DNA is TGTGCCAGTACCCCGAATGGTGGGAACTATGGCTACACCTTC. It yields the protein CASTPNGGNYGYTF.